This TCR beta chain was observed in a study of blood T cells in healthy people across ages. Overall study results and limits: Per-million-T-cell TCR beta diversity fell roughly linearly with age.

This clonotype was seen a few times. As yet, its antigen is unknown. Total RNA amounts of at least 6 micrograms were extracted per sample. PCR was performed a second time for about 7 to 11 cycles using a sample-barcoded 5' primer and a J-beta primer mix. There were at least 3 million CDR3-containing paired-end reads obtained from each sample. One entry per CDR3 protein, called by TCRdb with MiXCR from the 5' RACE reads. This table holds approximately 960,000 distinct CDR3 sequences, 25% to 30% found once. The V and J ends lost 3 bases and 2 bases respectively, with 8 bases between them. The CDR3 has 12 amino acids. The germline gives CDR1 GTSNPN, CDR2 SVGIG (reference sequence). This same sample was also part of a study on T cells of mothers and their children.

The source material was blood. V is TRBV30 and J is TRBJ2-7; D might be TRBD2 (5 bases). The receptor's source is a middle-aged woman in good health. CDR3 residues: CAWSGETYEQYF. DNA of the CDR3: TGTGCCTGGAGCGGGGAAACCTACGAGCAGTACTTC.